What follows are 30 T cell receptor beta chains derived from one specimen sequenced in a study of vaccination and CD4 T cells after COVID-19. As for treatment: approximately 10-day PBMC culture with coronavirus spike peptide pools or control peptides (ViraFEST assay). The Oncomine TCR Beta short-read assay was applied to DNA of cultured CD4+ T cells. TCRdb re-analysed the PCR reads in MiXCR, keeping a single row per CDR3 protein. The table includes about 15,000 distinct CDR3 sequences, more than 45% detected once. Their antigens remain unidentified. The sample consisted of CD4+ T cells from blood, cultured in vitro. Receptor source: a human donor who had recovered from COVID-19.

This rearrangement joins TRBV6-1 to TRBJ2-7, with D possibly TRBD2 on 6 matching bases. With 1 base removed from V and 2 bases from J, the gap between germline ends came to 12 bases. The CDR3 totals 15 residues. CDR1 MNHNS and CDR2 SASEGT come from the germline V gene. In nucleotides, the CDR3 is TGTGCCAGCAGTGAAGGCCCCGGAGGGGCCTACGAGCAGTACTTC. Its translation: CASSEGPGGAYEQYF.

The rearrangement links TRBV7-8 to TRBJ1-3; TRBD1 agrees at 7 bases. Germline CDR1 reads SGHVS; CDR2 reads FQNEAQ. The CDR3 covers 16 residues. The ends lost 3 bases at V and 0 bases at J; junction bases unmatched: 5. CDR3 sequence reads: CASSFRDSFSGNTIYF. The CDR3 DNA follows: TGTGCCAGCAGCTTTCGGGACAGCTTCTCTGGAAACACCATATATTTT.

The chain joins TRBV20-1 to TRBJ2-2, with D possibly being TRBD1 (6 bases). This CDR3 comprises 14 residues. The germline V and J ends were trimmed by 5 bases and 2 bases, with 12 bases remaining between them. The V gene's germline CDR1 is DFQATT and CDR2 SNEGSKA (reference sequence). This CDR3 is CSAGRTANTGELFF. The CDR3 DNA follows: TGCAGTGCTGGCCGGACAGCTAACACCGGGGAGCTGTTTTTT.

CDR3: CASSLVGLLRGIGGYTF. CDR3 bases: TGTGCCAGCAGCTTGGTAGGCCTCCTTAGGGGTATCGGAGGCTACACCTTC. The rearrangement joins TRBV7-6 to TRBJ1-2, with a tentative D call TRBD1 (5 bases). This CDR3 comprises 17 residues. Germline lookup yields CDR1 SGHVS and CDR2 FNYEAQ. Trimming pared 3 bases from V and 8 bases from J, leaving 25 bases between.

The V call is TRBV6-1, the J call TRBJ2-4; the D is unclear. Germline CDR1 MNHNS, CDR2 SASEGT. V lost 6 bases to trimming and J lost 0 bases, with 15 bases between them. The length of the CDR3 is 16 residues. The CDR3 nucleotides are TGTGCCAGCAGACTCGGACGGATTCTAGCCAAAAACATTCAGTACTTC. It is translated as CASRLGRILAKNIQYF.

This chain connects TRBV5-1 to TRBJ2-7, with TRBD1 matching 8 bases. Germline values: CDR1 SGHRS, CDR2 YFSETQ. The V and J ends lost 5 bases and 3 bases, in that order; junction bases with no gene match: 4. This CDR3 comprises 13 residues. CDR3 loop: CASRTGQGYEQYF. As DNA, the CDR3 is TGCGCCAGCAGGACTGGACAGGGCTACGAGCAGTACTTC.

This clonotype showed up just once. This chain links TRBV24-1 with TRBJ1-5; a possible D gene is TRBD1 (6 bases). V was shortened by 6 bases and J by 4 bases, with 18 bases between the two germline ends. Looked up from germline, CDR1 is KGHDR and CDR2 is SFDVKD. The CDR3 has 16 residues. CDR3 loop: CATSPRGTLFNQPQHF. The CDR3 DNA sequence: TGTGCCACCAGTCCGAGGGGGACTCTTTTTAATCAGCCCCAGCATTTT.

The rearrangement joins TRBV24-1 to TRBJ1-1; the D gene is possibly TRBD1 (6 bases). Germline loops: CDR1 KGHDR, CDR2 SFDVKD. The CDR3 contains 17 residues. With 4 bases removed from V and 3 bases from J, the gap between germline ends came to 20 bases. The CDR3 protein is CATSDSGGGHKDTEAFF. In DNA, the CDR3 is TGTGCCACCAGTGACTCTGGGGGGGGGCATAAAGACACTGAAGCTTTCTTT.

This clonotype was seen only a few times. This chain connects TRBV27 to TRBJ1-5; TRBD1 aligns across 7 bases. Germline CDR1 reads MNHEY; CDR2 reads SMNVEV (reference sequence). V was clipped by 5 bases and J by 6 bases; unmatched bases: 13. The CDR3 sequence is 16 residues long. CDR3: CASSRLYRGGGQPQHF. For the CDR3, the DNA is TGTGCCAGCAGTCGATTGTACAGGGGAGGAGGTCAGCCCCAGCATTTT.

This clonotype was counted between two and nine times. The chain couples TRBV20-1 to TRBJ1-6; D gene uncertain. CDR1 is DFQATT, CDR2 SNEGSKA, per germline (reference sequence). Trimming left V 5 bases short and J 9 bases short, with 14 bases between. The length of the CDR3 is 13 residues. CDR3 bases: TGCAGTGCTGGGGAGGGTCCGGGTTCACCCCTCCACTTT. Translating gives CSAGEGPGSPLHF.

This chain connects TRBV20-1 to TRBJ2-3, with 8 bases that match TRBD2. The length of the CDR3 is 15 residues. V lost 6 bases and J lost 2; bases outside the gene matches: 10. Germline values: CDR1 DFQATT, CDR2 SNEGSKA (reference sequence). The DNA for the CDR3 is TGCAGTGCCGGGGGGGACTGGGGGTACACAGATACGCAGTATTTT. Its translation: CSAGGDWGYTDTQYF.

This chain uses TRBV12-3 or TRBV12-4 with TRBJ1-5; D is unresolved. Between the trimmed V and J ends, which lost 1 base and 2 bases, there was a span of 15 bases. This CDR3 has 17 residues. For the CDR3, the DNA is TGTGCCAGCAGTTTAGAGCCCCAACTCGGCGGCAATCAGCCCCAGCATTTT. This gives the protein CASSLEPQLGGNQPQHF.

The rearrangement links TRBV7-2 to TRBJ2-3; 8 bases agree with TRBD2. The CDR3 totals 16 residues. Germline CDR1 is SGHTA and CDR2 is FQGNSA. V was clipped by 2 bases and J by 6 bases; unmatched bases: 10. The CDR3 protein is CASSLRSSGRGDTQYF. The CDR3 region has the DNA TGTGCCAGCAGCTTAAGGTCTAGCGGGCGTGGCGATACGCAGTATTTT.

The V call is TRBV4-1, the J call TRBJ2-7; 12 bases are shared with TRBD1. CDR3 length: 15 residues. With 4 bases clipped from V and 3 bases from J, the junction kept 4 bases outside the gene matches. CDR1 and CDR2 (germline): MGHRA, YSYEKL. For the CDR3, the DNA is TGCGCCAGCAGCCCAGGGACAGGGGGCTTCTACGAGCAGTACTTC. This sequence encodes CASSPGTGGFYEQYF.

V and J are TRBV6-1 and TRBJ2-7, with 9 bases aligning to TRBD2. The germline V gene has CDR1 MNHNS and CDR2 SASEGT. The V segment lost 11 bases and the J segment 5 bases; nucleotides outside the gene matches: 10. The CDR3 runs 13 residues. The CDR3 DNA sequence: TGTGCCTCAGCTTCGGCGGGAGGGGACGAGCAGTACTTC. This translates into CASASAGGDEQYF.

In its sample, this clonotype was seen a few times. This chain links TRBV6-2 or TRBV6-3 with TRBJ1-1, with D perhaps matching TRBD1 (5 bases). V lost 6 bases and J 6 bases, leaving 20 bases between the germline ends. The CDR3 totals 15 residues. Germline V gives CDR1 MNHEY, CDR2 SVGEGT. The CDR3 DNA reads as TGTGCCAGCAGGGCCGTCAGGGTAATGTGGGCTGAAGCTTTCTTT. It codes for CASRAVRVMWAEAFF.

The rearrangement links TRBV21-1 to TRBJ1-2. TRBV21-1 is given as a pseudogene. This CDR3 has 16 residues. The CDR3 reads CASSKEGYGDEYRYTF. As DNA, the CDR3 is TGTGCCAGCAGCAAAGAAGGATACGGGGATGAATATCGCTACACCTTC.

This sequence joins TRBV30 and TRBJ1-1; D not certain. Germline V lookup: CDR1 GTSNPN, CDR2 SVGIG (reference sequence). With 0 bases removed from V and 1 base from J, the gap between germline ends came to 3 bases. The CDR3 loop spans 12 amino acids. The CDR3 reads CAWSVKNTEAFF. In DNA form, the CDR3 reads TGTGCCTGGAGTGTCAAGAACACTGAAGCTTTCTTT.

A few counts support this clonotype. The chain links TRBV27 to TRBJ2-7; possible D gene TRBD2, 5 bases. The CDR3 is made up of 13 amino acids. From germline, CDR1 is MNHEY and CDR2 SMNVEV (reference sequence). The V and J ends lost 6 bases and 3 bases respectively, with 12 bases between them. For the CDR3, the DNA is TGTGCCAGCAGCCCCCGCGGACTCTACGAGCAGTACTTC. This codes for CASSPRGLYEQYF.

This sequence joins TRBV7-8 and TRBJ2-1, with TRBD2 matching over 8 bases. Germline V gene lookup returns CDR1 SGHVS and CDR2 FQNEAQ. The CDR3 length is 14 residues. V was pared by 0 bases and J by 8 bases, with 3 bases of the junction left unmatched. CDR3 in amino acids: CASSLAGTRYEQFF. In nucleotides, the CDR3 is TGTGCCAGCAGCTTAGCGGGGACTAGATATGAGCAGTTCTTC.

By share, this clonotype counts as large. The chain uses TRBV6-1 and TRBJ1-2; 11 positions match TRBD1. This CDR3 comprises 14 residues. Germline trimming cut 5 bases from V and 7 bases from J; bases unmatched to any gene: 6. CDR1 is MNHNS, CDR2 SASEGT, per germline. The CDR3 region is CASSPRTGGLGYTF. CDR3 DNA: TGTGCCAGCAGTCCTAGGACAGGGGGCCTTGGCTACACCTTC.

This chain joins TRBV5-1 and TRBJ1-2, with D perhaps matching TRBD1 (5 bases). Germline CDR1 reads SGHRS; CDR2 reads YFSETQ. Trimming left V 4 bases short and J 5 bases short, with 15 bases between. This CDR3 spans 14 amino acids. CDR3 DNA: TGCGCCAGCAGCCAGACAGCGGATATATATGGCTACACCTTC. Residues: CASSQTADIYGYTF.

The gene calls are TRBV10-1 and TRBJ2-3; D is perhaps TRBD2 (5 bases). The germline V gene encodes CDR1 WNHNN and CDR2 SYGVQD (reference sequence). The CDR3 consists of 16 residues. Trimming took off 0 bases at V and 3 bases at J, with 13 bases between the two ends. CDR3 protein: CASSESGWELTDTQYF. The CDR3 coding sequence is TGCGCCAGCAGTGAGTCGGGGTGGGAGTTGACAGATACGCAGTATTTT.

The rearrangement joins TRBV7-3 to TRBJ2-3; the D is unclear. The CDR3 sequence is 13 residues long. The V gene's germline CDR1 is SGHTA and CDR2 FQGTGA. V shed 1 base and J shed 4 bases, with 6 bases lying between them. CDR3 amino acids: CASSLSGSDTQYF. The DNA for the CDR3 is TGTGCCAGCAGCTTAAGTGGGTCAGATACGCAGTATTTT.

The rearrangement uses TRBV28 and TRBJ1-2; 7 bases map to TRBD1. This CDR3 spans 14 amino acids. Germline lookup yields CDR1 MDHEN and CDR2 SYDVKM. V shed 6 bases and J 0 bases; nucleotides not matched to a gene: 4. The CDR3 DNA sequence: TGTGCCAGCAGGTGGGACAGAGCTAACTATGGCTACACCTTC. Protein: CASRWDRANYGYTF.

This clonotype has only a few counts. The CDR3 coding sequence is TGTGCCAGCAGCTTAAGACAGACGAATTCACCCCTCCACTTT. Residues: CASSLRQTNSPLHF. This chain links TRBV7-2 with TRBJ1-6, with D tentatively TRBD1 (5 bases). CDR3 length equals 14 residues. The V and J ends lost 2 bases and 7 bases respectively, with 9 bases between them. Germline V lookup: CDR1 SGHTA, CDR2 FQGNSA.

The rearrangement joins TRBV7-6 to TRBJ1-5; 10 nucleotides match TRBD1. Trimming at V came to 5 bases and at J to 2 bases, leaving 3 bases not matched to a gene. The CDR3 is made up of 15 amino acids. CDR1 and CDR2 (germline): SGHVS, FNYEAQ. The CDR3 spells CASSPDRGGNQPQHF. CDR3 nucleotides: TGTGCCAGCAGCCCGGACAGGGGGGGCAATCAGCCCCAGCATTTT.

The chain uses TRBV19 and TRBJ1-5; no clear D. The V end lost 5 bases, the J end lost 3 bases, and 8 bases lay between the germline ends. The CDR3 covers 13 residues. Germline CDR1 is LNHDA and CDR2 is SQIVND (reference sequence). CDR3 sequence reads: CASSQPDNQPQHF. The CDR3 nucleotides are TGTGCCAGTAGTCAGCCGGACAATCAGCCCCAGCATTTT.

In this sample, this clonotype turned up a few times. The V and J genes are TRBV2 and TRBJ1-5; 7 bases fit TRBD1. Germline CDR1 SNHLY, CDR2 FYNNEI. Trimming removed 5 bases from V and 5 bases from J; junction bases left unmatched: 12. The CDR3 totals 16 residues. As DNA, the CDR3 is TGTGCCAGCAGTCCCGAGGCTCAGGGGGTAGATCAGCCCCAGCATTTT. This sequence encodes CASSPEAQGVDQPQHF.

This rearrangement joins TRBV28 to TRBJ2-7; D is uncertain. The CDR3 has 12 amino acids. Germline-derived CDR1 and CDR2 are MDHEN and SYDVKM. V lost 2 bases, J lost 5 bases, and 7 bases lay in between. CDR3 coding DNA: TGTGCCAGCAGTTTAGGCAGGAACGAGCAGTACTTC. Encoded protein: CASSLGRNEQYF.